These 11 T cell receptor beta chains were sequenced from one sample in a study of response to subunit inactivated influenza vaccine. Each CDR3 protein gets one entry after TCRdb re-called the RT-PCR reads with MiXCR. The sample contains fewer than 800,000 distinct CDR3 sequences, 15% to 17% of which appear only once. Sequences were derived from PBMCs from blood, sampled about 12 days after vaccination. Receptors were obtained from a man in his forties or fifties who received an inactivated influenza vaccine.

The table lists this clonotype with a count of one. J is TRBJ2-1 and V is TRBV18; D might be TRBD2 (5 bases). Germline CDR1 KGHSH, CDR2 LQKENI. V lost 10 bases to trimming and J lost 4 bases, with 17 bases between them. CDR3 length: 14 amino acids. The CDR3 spells CATQPGGRYNEQFF. DNA for the CDR3: TGTGCCACCCAACCGGGCGGGCGGTACAATGAGCAGTTCTTC.

The CDR3 region is CASSPYRGETQYF. CDR3 nucleotides: TGTGCCAGCTCACCATACAGGGGCGAGACCCAGTACTTC. V usage is TRBV18 and J usage is TRBJ2-5; 7 bases line up with TRBD1. Germline CDR1 reads KGHSH; CDR2 reads LQKENI. V was clipped by 2 bases and J by 5 bases; unmatched bases: 2. The CDR3 consists of 13 residues.

The chain joins TRBV7-6 to TRBJ2-1, with no clear D. The V and J ends lost 1 base and 6 bases respectively, with 10 bases between them. The CDR3 spans 14 residues. Germline V gene sequence: CDR1 SGHVS, CDR2 FNYEAQ. The CDR3 sequence is CASSLVRLSNEQFF. In DNA, the CDR3 is TGTGCCAGCAGCTTAGTCAGGCTTTCCAATGAGCAGTTCTTC.

The V and J genes are TRBV12-3 or TRBV12-4 and TRBJ1-6; TRBD1 matches at 7 bases. Trimming at V came to 8 bases and at J to 10 bases, leaving 5 bases not matched to a gene. This CDR3 is built from 12 residues. The CDR3 loop is CASLQGLSPLHF. The CDR3 nucleotides are TGTGCCAGCCTACAGGGGTTATCACCCCTCCACTTT.

This clonotype was detected ten times or more. The chain couples TRBV3-1 to TRBJ1-1; perhaps TRBD1 as D (6 bases). CDR3 size: 15 residues. Germline loops: CDR1 LGHDT, CDR2 YNNKEL (reference sequence). The germline V and J ends were trimmed by 5 bases and 0 bases, with 13 bases remaining between them. The CDR3 region is CASSVDSNMNTEAFF. In DNA form, the CDR3 reads TGTGCCAGCAGCGTGGACAGCAACATGAACACTGAAGCTTTCTTT.

In its sample, this clonotype was seen a few times. This chain uses TRBV12-5 with TRBJ2-3, with a weak D call TRBD1 (6 bases). This CDR3 contains 15 residues. Trimming left V 0 bases short and J 1 base short, with 8 bases between. Germline V gene sequence: CDR1 LGHNT, CDR2 FRNRAP. CDR3 bases: TGTGCTAGTGGTTTGGTCCAGGGGCGCACAGATACGCAGTATTTT. This translates into CASGLVQGRTDTQYF.

The CDR3 is CASSVGWTGVYEQYF. CDR3 coding DNA: TGTGCCAGCAGCGTAGGCTGGACAGGTGTCTACGAGCAGTACTTC. The V and J genes are TRBV9 and TRBJ2-7; the match to TRBD1 covers 7 bases. Trimming removed 0 bases from V and 3 bases from J; junction bases left unmatched: 6. CDR1 and CDR2 (germline): SGDLS, YYNGEE. This CDR3 comprises 15 residues. The whole variable domain, filled in from reference TRBV9 and TRBJ2-7, reads DSGVTQTPKHLITATGQRVTLRCSPRSGDLSVYWYQQSLDQGLQFLIQYYNGEERAKGNILERFSAQQFPDLHSELNLSSLELGDSALYFCASSVGWTGVYEQYFGPGTRLTVT.

This clonotype was seen repeatedly, ten times or more. The V call is TRBV28, the J call TRBJ2-7; D may be TRBD1 or TRBD2 (6 bases each). The CDR3 totals 16 residues. The V end was cut by 3 bases, the J end by 0 bases, with 15 bases between. The germline V gene encodes CDR1 MDHEN and CDR2 SYDVKM. CDR3 sequence: CASSFEWGASSYEQYF. As DNA, the CDR3 is TGTGCCAGCAGTTTTGAATGGGGGGCGAGCTCCTACGAGCAGTACTTC.

V usage is TRBV5-1 and J usage is TRBJ1-2; D uncertain. Germline V gives CDR1 SGHRS, CDR2 YFSETQ. Trimming removed 4 bases from V and 2 bases from J, with 9 bases in between. CDR3 length equals 13 residues. The CDR3 nucleotides read TGCGCCAGCAGCCCATCCGTCAACTATGGCTACACCTTC. Translation: CASSPSVNYGYTF.

Notes on this clonotype: A much larger clone lies one base from this, so it may be a read error. The chain links TRBV6-5 to TRBJ2-7; 7 bases agree with TRBD2. The CDR3 covers 14 residues. Trimming removed 6 bases from V and 4 bases from J; junction bases left unmatched: 9. Germline V lookup: CDR1 MNHEY, CDR2 SVGAGI. Written as DNA, the CDR3 is TGTGCCAGCAGCTTAGTGGGACTACAGTACGAGCAGTACTTC. The encoded protein is CASSLVGLQYEQYF.

J is TRBJ2-7 and V is TRBV6-1; tentative D call: TRBD1 (6 bases). CDR1 MNHNS and CDR2 SASEGT come from the germline V gene. The length of the CDR3 is 14 residues. V gave up 10 bases and J gave up 0 bases, with 16 bases separating them. CDR3 amino acids: CATKNRVNSYEQYF. In DNA, the CDR3 is TGTGCCACAAAAAACAGGGTAAACTCCTACGAGCAGTACTTC.